One and the same sample provided the 3 T cell receptor beta chains below, sequenced in a study of tumor-infiltrating lymphocytes in glioblastoma multiforme. Three nested ARM-PCR rounds with V-beta and C-beta primers built TCRB libraries. TCRdb recomputed calls from the multiplex PCR reads with MiXCR, one row per CDR3 protein. The sample records over 10,000 distinct CDR3 sequences, approximately 70% being singletons. The sample comprised brain tumor tissue. These receptors were taken from a male donor with glioblastoma.

The chain links TRBV11-2 to TRBJ2-3; unclear D gene. Germline CDR1 and CDR2: SGHAT and FQNNGV. The CDR3 has 12 amino acids. DNA for the CDR3: TGTGCGAACAGCCCATACACAGATACGCAGTATTTT. It yields the protein CANSPYTDTQYF.

The chain carries TRBV12-3 or TRBV12-4 and TRBJ2-7; 9 bases align to TRBD2. The V segment lost 4 bases and the J segment 3 bases; nucleotides outside the gene matches: 10. The CDR3 sequence is 16 residues long. The CDR3 bases are TGTGCCAGCAGTTCCGGGGCTAGCGGGAAAGGCTACGAGCAGTACTTC. This gives the protein CASSSGASGKGYEQYF.

This chain connects TRBV2 to TRBJ2-1; D may correspond to TRBD1 or TRBD2 (5 bases each). The V gene's germline CDR1 is SNHLY and CDR2 FYNNEI. V lost 0 bases and J lost 2, with 14 bases in between. The CDR3 runs to 17 residues. The CDR3 region has the DNA TGTGCCAGCAGTGAAGCGAAACTAACGGGACCCTACAATGAGCAGTTCTTC. The encoded protein is CASSEAKLTGPYNEQFF.